Below are 15 T cell receptor beta chains sequenced from a single sample in a study of cytomegalovirus exposure and HLA in healthy donors. The PCR employed 60 Vbeta primers together with 13 Jbeta primers. TCRdb's copy holds only in-frame clones and misses some; the assay was immunoSEQ multiplex PCR. The profile shows roughly 240,000 clones, roughly 87% of them singletons. The sequenced sample was PBMCs. The receptors derive from a middle-aged woman in good health and CMV-seropositive.

This chain connects TRBV2 to TRBJ2-7; 8 positions agree with TRBD1. The CDR3 is made up of 17 amino acids. CDR1 is SNHLY, CDR2 FYNNEI, per germline. V was pared by 2 bases and J by 2 bases, with 11 bases of the junction left unmatched. The CDR3 spells CASSERLTGQVTYEQYF. In DNA, the CDR3 is TGTGCCAGCAGTGAAAGACTTACGGGACAGGTAACCTACGAGCAGTACTTC.

For the CDR3, the DNA is TGTGCCAGCAGGGGACAGTTAAACACCGGGGAGCTGTTTTTT. It yields the protein CASRGQLNTGELFF. This chain uses TRBV5-5 with TRBJ2-2; TRBD1 aligns across 7 bases. Germline CDR1 reads SGHKS; CDR2 reads YYEKEE (reference sequence). J gave up 2 bases and V 5 bases, and 3 bases lay outside the gene matches. The CDR3 runs to 14 residues. Supplemented by reference TRBV5-5 and TRBJ2-2, the full variable domain reads DAGVTQSPTHLIKTRGQQVTLRCSPISGHKSVSWYQQVLGQGPQFIFQYYEKEERGRGNFPDRFSARQFPNYSSELNVNALLLGDSALYLCASRGQLNTGELFFGEGSRLTVL.

The chain employs TRBV11-3 and TRBJ2-3, with a possible D match to TRBD2 (6 bases). This CDR3 has 15 amino acids. Germline lookup yields CDR1 SGHNT and CDR2 YENEEA. V dropped 5 bases and J dropped 0 bases, with 12 bases sitting between them. The CDR3 DNA sequence: TGTGCCAGCAGCCTAAGAGGGACTAGCACAGATACGCAGTATTTT. This sequence encodes CASSLRGTSTDTQYF.

The chain recombines TRBV14 with TRBJ1-1; a weak D match, TRBD1 (5 bases). Germline V gives CDR1 SGHDN, CDR2 FVKESK. This CDR3 comprises 14 residues. Trimming shortened V by 2 bases and J by 5 bases, and 12 bases separated the two germline ends. CDR3 nucleotides: TGTGCCAGCAGCCAATTTCGGGGGTCGACTGAAGCTTTCTTT. It translates to CASSQFRGSTEAFF.

Details on this clone: The junction departs from germline at one end; a sequencing error may be responsible. This rearrangement joins TRBV7-9 to TRBJ1-1; D is undetermined. The CDR3 length is 13 residues. The germline V gene encodes CDR1 SEHNR and CDR2 FQNEAQ (reference sequence). The CDR3 nucleotides read TGTTCCAGCAGCTTAGCGGGGAGGGCTGAAGCTTTCTTT. Its protein is CSSSLAGRAEAFF. Full variable domain (outside the CDR3, taken from reference TRBV7-9 and TRBJ1-1): DTGVSQNPRHKITKRGQNVTFRCDPISEHNRLYWYRQTLGQGPEFLTYFQNEAQLEKSRLLSDRFSAERPKGSFSTLEIQRTEQGDSAMYLCSSSLAGRAEAFFGQGTRLTVV.

The rearrangement links TRBV7-9 to TRBJ1-2; D not resolved. From germline, CDR1 is SEHNR and CDR2 FQNEAQ (reference sequence). This CDR3 comprises 13 residues. Deletions cut 1 base from V and 8 bases from J, with 11 bases between. The CDR3 sequence: CASSLDPREGYTF. In DNA form, the CDR3 reads TGTGCCAGCAGCTTAGATCCCCGTGAGGGCTACACCTTC.

This chain uses TRBV7-8 with TRBJ2-7, with 9 bases that match TRBD2. CDR1 and CDR2 from the germline V gene are SGHVS and FQNEAQ. The ends lost 7 bases at V and 6 bases at J; junction bases unmatched: 13. The CDR3 extends over 15 amino acids. In DNA form, the CDR3 reads TGTGCCAGCACCTCGGGGCTAGCGGGGACTTTCGAGCAGTACTTC. As protein: CASTSGLAGTFEQYF.

The chain has TRBV2 and TRBJ2-7; D perhaps matches TRBD1 (7 bases). Trimming pared 8 bases from V and 3 bases from J, leaving 14 bases between. Germline V CDR1 and CDR2: SNHLY, FYNNEI. This CDR3 region has 13 residues. The CDR3 region has the DNA TGTGCCAGCGGCGGGACAGTGGTCTACGAGCAGTACTTC. As protein: CASGGTVVYEQYF.

The chain uses TRBV19 and TRBJ1-3, with D unclear. The CDR3 has 14 residues. V lost 5 bases and J 0 bases, leaving 8 bases between the germline ends. In germline, CDR1 is LNHDA, CDR2 SQIVND (reference sequence). Written as DNA, the CDR3 is TGTGCCAGTAGTTTCGGGGACTCTGGAAACACCATATATTTT. Translated, it gives CASSFGDSGNTIYF. Filled out from reference TRBV19 and TRBJ1-3, the complete variable domain reads DGGITQSPKYLFRKEGQNVTLSCEQNLNHDAMYWYRQDPGQGLRLIYYSQIVNDFQKGDIAEGYSVSREKKESFPLTVTSAQKNPTAFYLCASSFGDSGNTIYFGEGSWLTVV.

This rearrangement joins TRBV6-1 to TRBJ2-5, with TRBD1 matching 8 bases. The germline V gene has CDR1 MNHNS and CDR2 SASEGT. There are 15 residues in the CDR3. V shed 4 bases and J 2 bases; nucleotides not matched to a gene: 6. DNA of the CDR3: TGTGCCAGCAGTGCTGACAGGGGAGAGCAAGAGACCCAGTACTTC. It yields the protein CASSADRGEQETQYF.

This clone came up once. The rearrangement links TRBV29-1 to TRBJ1-2; 7 nucleotides agree with TRBD1. Germline V gene data show CDR1 as SQVTM and CDR2 as ANQGSEA. The V segment lost 3 bases and the J segment 0 bases; nucleotides outside the gene matches: 4. The CDR3 runs to 14 residues. The CDR3 DNA sequence: TGCAGCGTTGACACAGACAGGGCTAACTATGGCTACACCTTC. Protein product: CSVDTDRANYGYTF.

V is TRBV13 and J is TRBJ1-1; D is unclear. V was clipped by 4 bases and J by 10 bases, with 19 bases between them. Germline V gene sequence: CDR1 PRHDT, CDR2 FYEKMQ (reference sequence). This CDR3 has 14 amino acids. The CDR3 region is CASSSRISHPGAFF. CDR3 sequence (DNA): TGTGCCAGCAGCTCCCGGATCTCACACCCGGGAGCTTTCTTT.

CDR3 residues: CATSLAGGPYEQYF. The CDR3, as DNA: TGTGCCACCTCCTTAGCGGGAGGGCCATACGAGCAGTACTTC. This chain connects TRBV15 to TRBJ2-7, with TRBD2 matching 11 bases. This CDR3 region has 14 residues. The V gene end was trimmed by 8 bases and the J gene end by 4 bases; junction bases not matched to a gene: 7. Per the germline V gene, CDR1 is LNHNV and CDR2 is YYDKDF (reference sequence).

The rearrangement uses TRBV10-1 and TRBJ1-5; D is perhaps TRBD1 (6 bases). Germline CDR1 reads WNHNN; CDR2 reads SYGVQD (reference sequence). Trimming pared 1 base from V and 6 bases from J, leaving 13 bases between. This CDR3 has 15 amino acids. CDR3 DNA: TGCGCCAGCAGTGAGTTAGGACAGTGCCCTCAGCCCCAGCATTTT. This gives the protein CASSELGQCPQPQHF.

This clone was detected only a few times. The gene calls are TRBV4-3 and TRBJ1-2; D is unclear. V was clipped by 3 bases and J by 0 bases, with 5 bases between them. CDR1 is LGHNA, CDR2 YSLEER, per germline. This CDR3 region has 13 residues. The CDR3, as DNA: TGCGCCAGCAGCCAGTGGCCTAACTATGGCTACACCTTC. This translates into CASSQWPNYGYTF.